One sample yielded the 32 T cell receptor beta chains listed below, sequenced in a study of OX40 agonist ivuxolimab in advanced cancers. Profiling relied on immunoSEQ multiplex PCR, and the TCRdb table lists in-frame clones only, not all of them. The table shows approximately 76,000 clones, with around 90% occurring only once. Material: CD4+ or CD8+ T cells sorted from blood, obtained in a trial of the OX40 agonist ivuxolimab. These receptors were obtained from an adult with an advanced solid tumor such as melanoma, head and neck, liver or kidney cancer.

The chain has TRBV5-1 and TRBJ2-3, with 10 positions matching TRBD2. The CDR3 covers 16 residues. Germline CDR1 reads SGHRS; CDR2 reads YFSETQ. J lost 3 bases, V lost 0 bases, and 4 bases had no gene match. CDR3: CASSLGSSGSTDTQYF. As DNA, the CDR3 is TGCGCCAGCAGCTTGGGGTCTAGCGGGAGTACAGATACGCAGTATTTT.

CDR3 coding DNA: TGTGCCAGCAGGGGCCCTATCTACAATGAGCAGTTCTTC. Translating gives CASRGPIYNEQFF. The chain carries TRBV28 and TRBJ2-1; no definite D call. The V end was cut by 6 bases, the J end by 3 bases, with 9 bases between. The CDR3 spans 13 residues. CDR1 is MDHEN, CDR2 SYDVKM, per germline.

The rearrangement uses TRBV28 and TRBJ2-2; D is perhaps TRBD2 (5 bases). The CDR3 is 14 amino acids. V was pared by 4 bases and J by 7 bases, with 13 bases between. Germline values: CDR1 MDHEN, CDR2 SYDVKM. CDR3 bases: TGTGCCAGCAGTTCTCGAGGGTTTGACGGGGAGCTGTTTTTT. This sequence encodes CASSSRGFDGELFF. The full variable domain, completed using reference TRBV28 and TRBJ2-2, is DVKVTQSSRYLVKRTGEKVFLECVQDMDHENMFWYRQDPGLGLRLIYFSYDVKMKEKGDIPEGYSVSREKKERFSLILESASTNQTSMYLCASSSRGFDGELFFGEGSRLTVL.

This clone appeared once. The CDR3 nucleotides are TGCGCCAGCAGCTTACAGGGAGCACCAGGGGCCGAGGGCTACACCTTC. Protein product: CASSLQGAPGAEGYTF. The chain uses TRBV5-1 and TRBJ1-2; maybe TRBD1 (6 bases). CDR3 length equals 16 residues. CDR1 is SGHRS and CDR2 is YFSETQ in the germline V gene. The V end was cut by 2 bases, the J end by 8 bases, with 22 bases between. Supplemented by reference TRBV5-1 and TRBJ1-2, the full variable domain reads KAGVTQTPRYLIKTRGQQVTLSCSPISGHRSVSWYQQTPGQGLQFLFEYFSETQRNKGNFPGRFSGRQFSNSRSEMNVSTLELGDSALYLCASSLQGAPGAEGYTFGSGTRLTVV.

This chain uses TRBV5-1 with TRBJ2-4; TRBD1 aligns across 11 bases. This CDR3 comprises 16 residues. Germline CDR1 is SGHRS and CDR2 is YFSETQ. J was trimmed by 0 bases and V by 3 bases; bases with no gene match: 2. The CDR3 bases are TGCGCCAGCAGCTGGGGACAGGGGGAAGCCAAAAACATTCAGTACTTC. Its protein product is CASSWGQGEAKNIQYF.

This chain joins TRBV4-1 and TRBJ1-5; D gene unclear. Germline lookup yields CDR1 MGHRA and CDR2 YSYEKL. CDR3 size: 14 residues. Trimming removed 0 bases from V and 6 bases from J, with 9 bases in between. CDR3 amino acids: CASSQDFGSQPQHF. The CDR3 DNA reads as TGCGCCAGCAGCCAAGATTTCGGAAGTCAGCCCCAGCATTTT.

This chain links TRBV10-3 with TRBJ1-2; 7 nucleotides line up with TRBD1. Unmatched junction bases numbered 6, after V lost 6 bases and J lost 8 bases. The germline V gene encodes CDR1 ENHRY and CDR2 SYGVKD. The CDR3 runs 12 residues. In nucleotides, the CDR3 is TGTGCCATCAGCCCACGACAGGGCGGCTACACCTTC. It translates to CAISPRQGGYTF.

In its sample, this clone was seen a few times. The CDR3 bases are TGCGCCAGCAGCCCGACCCCCCCAGGCAGGGGAACCTACAATGAGCAGTTCTTC. Protein sequence: CASSPTPPGRGTYNEQFF. The genes are TRBV5-1 and TRBJ2-1; weak D call: TRBD1 (6 bases). V gave up 4 bases and J gave up 2 bases, with 22 bases separating them. This CDR3 is 18 amino acids long. Germline CDR1 and CDR2: SGHRS and YFSETQ. The full variable domain, with the rest looked up from reference TRBV5-1 and TRBJ2-1, is KAGVTQTPRYLIKTRGQQVTLSCSPISGHRSVSWYQQTPGQGLQFLFEYFSETQRNKGNFPGRFSGRQFSNSRSEMNVSTLELGDSALYLCASSPTPPGRGTYNEQFFGPGTRLTVL.

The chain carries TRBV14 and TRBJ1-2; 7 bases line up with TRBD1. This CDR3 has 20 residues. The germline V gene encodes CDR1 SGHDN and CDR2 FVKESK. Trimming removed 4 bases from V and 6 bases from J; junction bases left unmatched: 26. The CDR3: CASSPINWWGQSLPKDGYTF. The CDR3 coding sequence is TGTGCCAGCAGCCCAATTAACTGGTGGGGACAGTCCCTACCGAAGGATGGCTACACCTTC.

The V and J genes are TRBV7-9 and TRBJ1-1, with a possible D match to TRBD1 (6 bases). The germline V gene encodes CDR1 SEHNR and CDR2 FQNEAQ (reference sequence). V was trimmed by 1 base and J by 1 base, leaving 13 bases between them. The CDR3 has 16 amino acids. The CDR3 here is CASSLDLGRGNTEAFF. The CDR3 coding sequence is TGTGCCAGCAGCTTAGACTTGGGCAGGGGGAACACTGAAGCTTTCTTT.

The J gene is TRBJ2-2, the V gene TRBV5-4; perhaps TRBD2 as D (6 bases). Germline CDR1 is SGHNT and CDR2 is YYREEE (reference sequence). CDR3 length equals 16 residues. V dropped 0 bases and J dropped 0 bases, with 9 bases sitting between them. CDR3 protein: CASSLAPGANTGELFF. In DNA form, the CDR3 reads TGTGCCAGCAGCTTGGCACCGGGGGCGAACACCGGGGAGCTGTTTTTT.

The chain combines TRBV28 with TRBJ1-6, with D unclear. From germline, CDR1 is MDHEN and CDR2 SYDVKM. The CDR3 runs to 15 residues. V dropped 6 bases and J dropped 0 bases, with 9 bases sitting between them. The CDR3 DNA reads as TGTGCCAGCAGCATAGTCAGCTCCTATAATTCACCCCTCCACTTT. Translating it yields CASSIVSSYNSPLHF.

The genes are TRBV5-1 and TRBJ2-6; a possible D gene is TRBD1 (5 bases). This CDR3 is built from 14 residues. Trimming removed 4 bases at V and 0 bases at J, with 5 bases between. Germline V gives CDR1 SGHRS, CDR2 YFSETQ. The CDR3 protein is CASSDSSGANVLTF. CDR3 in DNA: TGCGCCAGCAGCGACAGCTCTGGGGCCAACGTCCTGACTTTC.

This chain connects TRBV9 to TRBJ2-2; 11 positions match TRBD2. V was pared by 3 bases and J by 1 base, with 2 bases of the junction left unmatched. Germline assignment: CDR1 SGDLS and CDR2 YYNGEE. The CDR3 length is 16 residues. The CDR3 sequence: CASSAGTSGNTGELFF. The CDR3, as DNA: TGTGCCAGCAGCGCAGGGACTAGCGGGAACACCGGGGAGCTGTTTTTT.

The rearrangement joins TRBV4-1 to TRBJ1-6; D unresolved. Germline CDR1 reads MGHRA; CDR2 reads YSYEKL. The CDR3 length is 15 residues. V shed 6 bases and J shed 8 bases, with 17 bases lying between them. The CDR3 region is CASREGGWWDSPLHF. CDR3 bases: TGCGCCAGCAGGGAGGGAGGCTGGTGGGATTCACCCCTCCACTTT.

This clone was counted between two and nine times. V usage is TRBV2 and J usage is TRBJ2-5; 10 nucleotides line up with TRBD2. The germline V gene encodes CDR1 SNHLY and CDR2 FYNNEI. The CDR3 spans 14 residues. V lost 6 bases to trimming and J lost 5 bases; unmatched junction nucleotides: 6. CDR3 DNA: TGTGCCAGCAGCCTAGCGGGAGTGGGGGAGACCCAGTACTTC. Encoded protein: CASSLAGVGETQYF.

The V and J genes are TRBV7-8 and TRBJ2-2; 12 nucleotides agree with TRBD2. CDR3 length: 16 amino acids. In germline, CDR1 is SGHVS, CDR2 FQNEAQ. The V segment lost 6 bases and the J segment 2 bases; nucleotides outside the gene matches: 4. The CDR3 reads CASSRTSGDNTGELFF. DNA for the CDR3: TGTGCCAGCAGTCGGACTAGCGGGGATAACACCGGGGAGCTGTTTTTT.

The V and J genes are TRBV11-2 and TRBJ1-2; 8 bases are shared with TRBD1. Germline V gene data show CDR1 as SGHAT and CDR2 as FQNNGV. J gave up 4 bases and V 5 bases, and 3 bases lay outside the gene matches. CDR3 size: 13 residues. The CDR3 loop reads CASSNRGGYGYTF. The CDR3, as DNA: TGTGCCAGCAGCAACAGGGGGGGCTATGGCTACACCTTC.

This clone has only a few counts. CDR3 residues: CASSPGTADYEQYF. In DNA, the CDR3 is TGCGCCAGCAGCCCCGGGACAGCTGACTACGAGCAGTACTTC. The chain is built from TRBV5-1 and TRBJ2-7; 7 nucleotides line up with TRBD1. CDR1 and CDR2 from the germline V gene are SGHRS and YFSETQ. V shed 4 bases and J 3 bases; nucleotides not matched to a gene: 7. The CDR3 sequence is 14 residues long.

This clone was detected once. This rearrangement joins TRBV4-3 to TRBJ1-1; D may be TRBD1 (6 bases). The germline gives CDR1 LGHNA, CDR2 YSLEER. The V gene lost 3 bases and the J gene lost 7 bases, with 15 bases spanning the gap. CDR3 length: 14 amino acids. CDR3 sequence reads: CASSHDQGIGEAFF. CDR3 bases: TGCGCCAGCAGCCACGATCAGGGGATAGGTGAAGCTTTCTTT.

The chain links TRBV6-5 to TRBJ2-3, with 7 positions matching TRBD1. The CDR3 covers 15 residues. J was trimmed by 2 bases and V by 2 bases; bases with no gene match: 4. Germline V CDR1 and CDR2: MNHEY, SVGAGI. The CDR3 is CASSYRQGLTDTQYF. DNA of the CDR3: TGTGCCAGCAGTTACAGACAGGGTCTCACAGATACGCAGTATTTT.

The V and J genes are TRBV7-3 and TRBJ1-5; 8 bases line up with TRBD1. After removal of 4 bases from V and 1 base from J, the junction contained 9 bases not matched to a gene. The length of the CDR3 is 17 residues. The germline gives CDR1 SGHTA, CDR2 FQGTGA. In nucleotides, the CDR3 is TGTGCCAGCAGCTCTACGACGGACAGGGCCAGCAATCAGCCCCAGCATTTT. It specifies CASSSTTDRASNQPQHF.

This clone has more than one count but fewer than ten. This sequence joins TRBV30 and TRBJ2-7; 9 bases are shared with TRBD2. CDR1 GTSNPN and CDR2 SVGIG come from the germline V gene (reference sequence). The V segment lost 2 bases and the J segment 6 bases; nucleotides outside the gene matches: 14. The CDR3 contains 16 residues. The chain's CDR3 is CAWSRTRVAGGGEQYF. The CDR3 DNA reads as TGTGCCTGGAGTAGAACCCGTGTGGCGGGAGGGGGCGAGCAGTACTTC. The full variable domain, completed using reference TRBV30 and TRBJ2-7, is SQTIHQWPATLVQPVGSPLSLECTVEGTSNPNLYWYRQAAGRGLQLLFYSVGIGQISSEVPQNLSASRPQDRQFILSSKKLLLSDSGFYLCAWSRTRVAGGGEQYFGPGTRLTVT.

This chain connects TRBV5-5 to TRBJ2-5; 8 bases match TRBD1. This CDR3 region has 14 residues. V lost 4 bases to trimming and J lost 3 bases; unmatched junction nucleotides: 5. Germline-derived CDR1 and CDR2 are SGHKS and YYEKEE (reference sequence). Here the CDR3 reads CASSRMDREETQYF. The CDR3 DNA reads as TGTGCCAGCAGCAGGATGGACAGGGAAGAGACCCAGTACTTC.

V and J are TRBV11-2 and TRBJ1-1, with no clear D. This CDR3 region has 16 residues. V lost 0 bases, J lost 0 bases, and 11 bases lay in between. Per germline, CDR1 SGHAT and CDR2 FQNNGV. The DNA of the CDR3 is TGTGCCAGCAGCTTAGATAGTTTGGCAGTGAACACTGAAGCTTTCTTT. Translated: CASSLDSLAVNTEAFF.

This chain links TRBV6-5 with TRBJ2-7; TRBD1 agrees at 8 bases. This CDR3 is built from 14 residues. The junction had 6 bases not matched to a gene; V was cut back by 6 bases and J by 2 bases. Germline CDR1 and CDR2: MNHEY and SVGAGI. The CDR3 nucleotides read TGTGCCAGCAGCCACGGACAGGGTACCTACGAGCAGTACTTC. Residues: CASSHGQGTYEQYF.

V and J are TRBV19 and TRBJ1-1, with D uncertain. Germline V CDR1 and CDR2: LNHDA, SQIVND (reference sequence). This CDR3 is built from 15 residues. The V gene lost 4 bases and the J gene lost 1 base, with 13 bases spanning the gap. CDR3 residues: CASSTGRRENTEAFF. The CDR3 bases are TGTGCCAGTAGTACAGGACGGAGGGAGAACACTGAAGCTTTCTTT. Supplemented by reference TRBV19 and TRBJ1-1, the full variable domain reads DGGITQSPKYLFRKEGQNVTLSCEQNLNHDAMYWYRQDPGQGLRLIYYSQIVNDFQKGDIAEGYSVSREKKESFPLTVTSAQKNPTAFYLCASSTGRRENTEAFFGQGTRLTVV.

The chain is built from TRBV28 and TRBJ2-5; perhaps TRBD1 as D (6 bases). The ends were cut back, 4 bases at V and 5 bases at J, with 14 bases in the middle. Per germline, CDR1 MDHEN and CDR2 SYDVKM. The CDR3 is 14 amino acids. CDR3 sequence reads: CASSSPHRAETQYF. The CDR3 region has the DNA TGTGCCAGCAGTTCCCCTCACAGGGCGGAGACCCAGTACTTC.

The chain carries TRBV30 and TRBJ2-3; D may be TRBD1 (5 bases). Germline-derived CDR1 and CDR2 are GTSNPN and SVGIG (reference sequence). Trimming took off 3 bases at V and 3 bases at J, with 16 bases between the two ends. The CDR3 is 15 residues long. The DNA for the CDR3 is TGTGCCTGGAGAATCCTCAGGGTTAGAACAGATACGCAGTATTTT. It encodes CAWRILRVRTDTQYF.

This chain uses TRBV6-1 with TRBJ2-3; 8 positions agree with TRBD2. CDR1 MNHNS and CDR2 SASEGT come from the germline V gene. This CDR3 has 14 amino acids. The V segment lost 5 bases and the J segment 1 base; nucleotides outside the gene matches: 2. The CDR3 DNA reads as TGTGCCAGCAGTTATAGCGGGGGCACAGATACGCAGTATTTT. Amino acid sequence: CASSYSGGTDTQYF.

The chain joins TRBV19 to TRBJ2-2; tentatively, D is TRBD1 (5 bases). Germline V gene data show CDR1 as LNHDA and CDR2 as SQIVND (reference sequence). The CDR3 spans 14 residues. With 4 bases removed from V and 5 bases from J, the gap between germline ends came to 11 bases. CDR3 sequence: CASSSQGSTGELFF. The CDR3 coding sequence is TGTGCCAGTAGTAGCCAGGGTAGTACCGGGGAGCTGTTTTTT.

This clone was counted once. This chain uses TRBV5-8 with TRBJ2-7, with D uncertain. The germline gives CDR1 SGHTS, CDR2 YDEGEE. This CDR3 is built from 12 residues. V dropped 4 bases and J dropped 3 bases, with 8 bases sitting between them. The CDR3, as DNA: TGTGCCAGCAGCCCCTCCGGCTACGAGCAGTACTTC. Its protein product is CASSPSGYEQYF.